One sample yielded the 30 T cell receptor beta chains listed below, sequenced in a study of beta chain features in type 1 diabetes. Study-level results: Type 1 diabetes patients had TCRB CDR3s that were shorter (moderately but significantly so) in all four CD4+ subsets.

The study reverse transcribed the entire isolated RNA, so it sequenced expressed TCRB transcripts. Here immunoSEQ multiplex PCR was the method, and the copy in TCRdb shows in-frame clones only, minus some. In the table there are about 250,000 clones, approximately 10% of which are singletons. Their recognized antigens are unknown. Sequencing was carried out using naive CD4+ T cells from blood. The receptors shown here come from a man aged 25 to 40 with type 1 diabetes.

The V gene is TRBV27, the J gene TRBJ1-5; D may be TRBD1 (6 bases). The germline V gene has CDR1 MNHEY and CDR2 SMNVEV (reference sequence). The CDR3 has 15 residues. The ends were cut back, 3 bases at V and 6 bases at J, with 15 bases in the middle. The CDR3 coding sequence is TGTGCCAGCAGTTTGGACAGAGCGGGGGGTCAGCCCCAGCATTTT. Protein: CASSLDRAGGQPQHF.

The sample holds a few counts of this clone. This sequence joins TRBV15 and TRBJ1-1; D not resolved. This CDR3 has 13 amino acids. Germline V gives CDR1 LNHNV, CDR2 YYDKDF (reference sequence). Trimming removed 5 bases from V and 0 bases from J, with 7 bases in between. As DNA, the CDR3 is TGTGCCACCAGCCCGAGGATGAACACTGAAGCTTTCTTT. Protein product: CATSPRMNTEAFF.

This clone has only a few counts. The CDR3 loop reads CASSASSYEQYF. The CDR3 region has the DNA TGTGCCAGCAGCGCGAGCTCCTACGAGCAGTACTTC. This rearrangement joins TRBV7-8 to TRBJ2-7; D gene ambiguous. The germline V gene encodes CDR1 SGHVS and CDR2 FQNEAQ. V gave up 5 bases and J gave up 0 bases, with 5 bases separating them. This CDR3 is 12 amino acids long.

The chain links TRBV6-1 to TRBJ2-4; D is unclear. V lost 0 bases, J lost 0 bases, and 3 bases lay in between. Germline loops: CDR1 MNHNS, CDR2 SASEGT. The CDR3 loop spans 14 amino acids. This CDR3 reads CASSEALAKNIQYF. CDR3 coding DNA: TGTGCCAGCAGTGAAGCACTAGCCAAAAACATTCAGTACTTC.

A few counts support this clone. This sequence joins TRBV28 and TRBJ1-2, with 11 positions matching TRBD1. V dropped 3 bases and J dropped 7; count of bases not matched to a gene: 7. Germline values: CDR1 MDHEN, CDR2 SYDVKM. CDR3 length: 15 residues. CDR3 nucleotide sequence: TGTGCCAGCAGTTTCCCGGGGACAGGGGGAGGTGGCTACACCTTC. As protein: CASSFPGTGGGGYTF.

The V gene is TRBV10-1, the J gene TRBJ2-7, with a weak D call TRBD2 (5 bases). Trimming left V 6 bases short and J 7 bases short, with 19 bases between. Germline-derived CDR1 and CDR2 are WNHNN and SYGVQD (reference sequence). This CDR3 has 14 amino acids. The CDR3: CASSQGGSNVEQYF. In nucleotides, the CDR3 is TGCGCCAGCAGCCAAGGAGGCTCCAACGTGGAGCAGTACTTC.

The chain is built from TRBV9 and TRBJ1-5, with 7 bases fitting TRBD1. This CDR3 contains 12 residues. Germline V CDR1 and CDR2: SGDLS, YYNGEE. This CDR3 is CASGQGGQPQHF. CDR3 nucleotides: TGTGCTAGCGGGCAGGGGGGTCAGCCCCAGCATTTT.

The table lists this clone with a few counts. J is TRBJ2-5 and V is TRBV7-9; 7 bases match TRBD2. The CDR3 is 15 residues long. Germline CDR1 SEHNR, CDR2 FQNEAQ (reference sequence). V shed 5 bases, J shed 5 bases, and the junction held 11 bases outside the gene matches. CDR3 coding DNA: TGTGCCAGCAGCCCTGGGGCTAGCGGAGTCGAGACCCAGTACTTC. As protein: CASSPGASGVETQYF.

The V gene is TRBV29-1, the J gene TRBJ1-2; maybe TRBD1 (6 bases). Germline values: CDR1 SQVTM, CDR2 ANQGSEA. Trimming shortened V by 1 base and J by 7 bases, and 13 bases separated the two germline ends. This CDR3 comprises 13 residues. The CDR3 loop is CSVEVVGGAGYTF. The DNA for the CDR3 is TGCAGCGTTGAAGTAGTAGGGGGGGCTGGCTACACCTTC.

V gene TRBV6-6 combines with J gene TRBJ1-2; 7 positions agree with TRBD1. After removal of 2 bases from V and 2 bases from J, the junction contained 8 bases not matched to a gene. CDR3 size: 16 residues. Germline V gene sequence: CDR1 MNHNY, CDR2 SVGAGI (reference sequence). CDR3 protein: CASSYVEGARNYGYTF. CDR3 sequence (DNA): TGTGCCAGCAGTTACGTTGAGGGGGCGCGGAACTATGGCTACACCTTC.

This clone was seen a handful of times. V gene TRBV5-1 combines with J gene TRBJ2-7; the match to TRBD2 covers 8 bases. Germline V gene sequence: CDR1 SGHRS, CDR2 YFSETQ. Trimming cost V 5 bases and J 0 bases; bases outside gene matches: 7. The CDR3 is 15 residues long. The CDR3 DNA sequence: TGCGCCAGCAGGCGGGGGGACATCAACTCCTACGAGCAGTACTTC. Amino acid sequence: CASRRGDINSYEQYF.

This clone was seen only a few times. This rearrangement joins TRBV4-1 to TRBJ1-2; possibly TRBD1 for D (6 bases). Germline CDR1 MGHRA, CDR2 YSYEKL. Trimming took off 1 base at V and 5 bases at J, with 11 bases between the two ends. This CDR3 has 14 residues. For the CDR3, the DNA is TGCGCCAGCAGCCAAGCCCTTACAGGGTATGGCTACACCTTC. Translating gives CASSQALTGYGYTF.

This clone has just a few counts. The chain carries TRBV10-3 and TRBJ2-1; 7 bases match TRBD2. CDR1 ENHRY and CDR2 SYGVKD come from the germline V gene. CDR3 length: 13 amino acids. V dropped 8 bases and J dropped 8; count of bases not matched to a gene: 9. This chain's CDR3 is CAISGLEGDEQFF. The CDR3 DNA reads as TGTGCCATCTCCGGACTAGAGGGCGATGAGCAGTTCTTC.

In this sample, this clone turned up a few times. CDR3 loop: CASSLERGISTGELFF. The DNA for the CDR3 is TGCGCCAGCAGCTTGGAACGAGGGATTTCAACCGGGGAGCTGTTTTTT. This chain connects TRBV5-1 to TRBJ2-2, with D maybe TRBD2 (5 bases). This CDR3 contains 16 residues. V shed 0 bases and J shed 5 bases, with 14 bases lying between them. From germline, CDR1 is SGHRS and CDR2 YFSETQ.

This clone showed up just a few times. The chain links TRBV9 to TRBJ1-2; a weak D match, TRBD1 (6 bases). Germline CDR1 and CDR2: SGDLS and YYNGEE. The CDR3 is made up of 14 amino acids. V was cut by 3 bases and J by 4 bases, with 13 bases left in between. The CDR3 sequence: CASSAHRESYGYTF. The CDR3, as DNA: TGTGCCAGCAGCGCACACAGGGAGAGCTATGGCTACACCTTC. Based on the CDR3 plus reference TRBV9 and TRBJ1-2, the full variable domain is DSGVTQTPKHLITATGQRVTLRCSPRSGDLSVYWYQQSLDQGLQFLIQYYNGEERAKGNILERFSAQQFPDLHSELNLSSLELGDSALYFCASSAHRESYGYTFGSGTRLTVV.

The J gene is TRBJ2-1, the V gene TRBV4-3, with 13 bases identical to TRBD2. V trimming: 0 bases; J trimming: 3 bases; junction bases outside the gene matches: 5. The CDR3 is made up of 18 amino acids. Germline V lookup: CDR1 LGHNA, CDR2 YSLEER. CDR3 sequence (DNA): TGCGCCAGCAGCCAAGATCGACTAGCGGGGGGAGGCTACAATGAGCAGTTCTTC. Its protein is CASSQDRLAGGGYNEQFF.

The J gene is TRBJ1-1, the V gene TRBV28; D uncertain. V lost 9 bases, J lost 3 bases, and 14 bases lay in between. The germline V gene encodes CDR1 MDHEN and CDR2 SYDVKM. This CDR3 spans 13 amino acids. CDR3 sequence: CASKDTSDTEAFF. As DNA, the CDR3 is TGTGCCAGTAAAGACACTTCTGACACTGAAGCTTTCTTT.

The rearrangement links TRBV2 to TRBJ1-2; D is possibly TRBD1 (6 bases). Trimming cost V 4 bases and J 8 bases, with 14 bases left between them. The CDR3 runs 13 residues. The V gene's germline CDR1 is SNHLY and CDR2 FYNNEI. Written as DNA, the CDR3 is TGTGCCAGCAGTGTCCTACAGGGTAGCGGCTACACCTTC. Its translation: CASSVLQGSGYTF.

The gene calls are TRBV5-1 and TRBJ1-2, with 9 positions matching TRBD1. The CDR3 sequence is 14 residues long. The germline CDR1 and CDR2 sequences are SGHRS and YFSETQ. V shed 4 bases and J 6 bases; nucleotides not matched to a gene: 7. CDR3 residues: CASSPDRGRDGYTF. The CDR3 nucleotides read TGCGCCAGCAGCCCGGACAGGGGAAGAGATGGCTACACCTTC.

This chain connects TRBV9 to TRBJ1-1, with no clear D. Germline V gives CDR1 SGDLS, CDR2 YYNGEE. The CDR3 runs 13 residues. V gave up 5 bases and J gave up 0 bases, with 8 bases separating them. The CDR3 here is CASSSRLNTEAFF. The DNA of the CDR3 is TGTGCCAGCAGTAGCCGTTTGAACACTGAAGCTTTCTTT.

This clone was counted only a few times. This chain uses TRBV5-6 with TRBJ1-5; 7 nucleotides line up with TRBD1. This CDR3 is built from 15 residues. Trimming took 2 bases from V and 0 from J; bases not matched to a gene: 2. Looked up from germline, CDR1 is SGHDT and CDR2 is YYEEEE. For the CDR3, the DNA is TGTGCCAGCAGCTTCAGGGGGAGTAGCAATCAGCCCCAGCATTTT. It yields the protein CASSFRGSSNQPQHF.

There are a few counts of this clone. The chain recombines TRBV15 with TRBJ2-7, with D unclear. Germline CDR1 LNHNV, CDR2 YYDKDF (reference sequence). The germline V and J ends were trimmed by 3 bases and 1 base, with 7 bases remaining between them. The CDR3 is made up of 13 amino acids. The CDR3 DNA follows: TGTGCCACCAGCAGGACATCATCCTACGAGCAGTACTTC. This sequence encodes CATSRTSSYEQYF.

This clone was detected a few times. The gene calls are TRBV5-1 and TRBJ1-6, with a weak D call TRBD1 (5 bases). V was clipped by 2 bases and J by 9 bases, with 12 bases between them. The germline CDR1 and CDR2 sequences are SGHRS and YFSETQ. CDR3 length equals 14 residues. The CDR3 DNA reads TGCGCCAGCAGCTTCGGGCAGGGAGGTTCACCCCTCCACTTT. Encoded protein: CASSFGQGGSPLHF. The full variable domain, completed using reference TRBV5-1 and TRBJ1-6, is KAGVTQTPRYLIKTRGQQVTLSCSPISGHRSVSWYQQTPGQGLQFLFEYFSETQRNKGNFPGRFSGRQFSNSRSEMNVSTLELGDSALYLCASSFGQGGSPLHFGNGTRLTVT.

The rearrangement uses TRBV4-2 and TRBJ2-1; 8 bases are shared with TRBD2. The junction had 20 bases not matched to a gene; V was cut back by 3 bases and J by 4 bases. Germline values: CDR1 LGHNA, CDR2 YNFKEQ. The CDR3 is 20 residues long. The CDR3 DNA reads as TGTGCCAGCAGCCATAGGTTGGGCCAGGTTGCGGGGGGAGCTTACAATGAGCAGTTCTTC. It specifies CASSHRLGQVAGGAYNEQFF.

The CDR3 reads CASSSSRDSYGYTF. CDR3 DNA: TGTGCCAGCAGCTCCTCCCGGGACAGCTATGGCTACACCTTC. V gene TRBV7-9 combines with J gene TRBJ1-2, with 7 bases lining up with TRBD1. The CDR3 extends over 14 amino acids. CDR1 SEHNR and CDR2 FQNEAQ come from the germline V gene (reference sequence). The junction had 6 bases not matched to a gene; V was cut back by 4 bases and J by 4 bases.

The chain recombines TRBV7-2 with TRBJ2-1; 9 bases align to TRBD1. The CDR3 has 16 residues. Germline trimming cut 1 base from V and 4 bases from J; bases unmatched to any gene: 5. The V gene's germline CDR1 is SGHTA and CDR2 FQGNSA. CDR3 sequence (DNA): TGTGCCAGCAGCTTAGTGGTGACAGGGGGGTACAATGAGCAGTTCTTC. This codes for CASSLVVTGGYNEQFF.

This clone was found a few times. V and J are TRBV7-9 and TRBJ2-3, with 7 nucleotides matching TRBD1. The CDR3 runs to 15 residues. The germline gives CDR1 SEHNR, CDR2 FQNEAQ (reference sequence). Unmatched junction bases numbered 9, after V lost 2 bases and J lost 7 bases. The CDR3 here is CASSLSRQGGNTQYF. The CDR3 DNA reads TGTGCCAGCAGCTTATCAAGACAGGGCGGAAATACGCAGTATTTT.

This clone has more than one count but fewer than ten. The chain uses TRBV4-1 and TRBJ2-3; unclear D gene. Looked up from germline, CDR1 is MGHRA and CDR2 is YSYEKL. The CDR3 is made up of 13 amino acids. V lost 4 bases and J 6 bases, leaving 11 bases between the germline ends. CDR3 loop: CASSLQAGDTQYF. The CDR3 DNA reads as TGCGCCAGCAGCCTTCAAGCCGGGGATACGCAGTATTTT.

This clone was counted between two and nine times. The chain uses TRBV7-8 and TRBJ2-5; 9 nucleotides line up with TRBD2. The V segment lost 5 bases and the J segment 5 bases; nucleotides outside the gene matches: 6. The CDR3 is made up of 14 amino acids. CDR1 SGHVS and CDR2 FQNEAQ come from the germline V gene. CDR3 sequence reads: CASSPRTSAETQYF. The CDR3 DNA follows: TGTGCCAGCAGCCCCCGGACTAGCGCTGAGACCCAGTACTTC. Supplemented by reference TRBV7-8 and TRBJ2-5, the full variable domain reads GAGVSQSPRYKVAKRGQDVALRCDPISGHVSLFWYQQALGQGPEFLTYFQNEAQLDKSGLPSDRFFAERPEGSVSTLKIQRTQQEDSAVYLCASSPRTSAETQYFGPGTRLLVL.

In its sample, this clone was seen a few times. The V and J genes are TRBV5-1 and TRBJ2-6; tentatively, D is TRBD2 (6 bases). Trimming removed 1 base from V and 6 bases from J, with 17 bases in between. The CDR3 totals 17 residues. CDR1 SGHRS and CDR2 YFSETQ come from the germline V gene. In DNA form, the CDR3 reads TGCGCCAGCAGCTTGTTGGGGGGAACTCTGGCGGCCAACGTCCTGACTTTC. Protein product: CASSLLGGTLAANVLTF. Full variable domain (outside the CDR3, taken from reference TRBV5-1 and TRBJ2-6): KAGVTQTPRYLIKTRGQQVTLSCSPISGHRSVSWYQQTPGQGLQFLFEYFSETQRNKGNFPGRFSGRQFSNSRSEMNVSTLELGDSALYLCASSLLGGTLAANVLTFGAGSRLTVL.